Listed here are 18 T cell receptor beta chains from one sample, sequenced in a study of T cell responses to AZD1222 COVID-19 vaccine. TCRdb's table, derived via immunoSEQ multiplex PCR, lists solely in-frame clones and lacks some. The table records 95,000 to 150,000 clones, 70% to 90% of them present only once. The source was peripheral blood, collected on day 0 of AZD1222 vaccination. All receptors derive from an adult in good health.

The chain uses TRBV7-2 and TRBJ1-1; D unresolved. This CDR3 contains 15 residues. Germline V gene data show CDR1 as SGHTA and CDR2 as FQGNSA. V gave up 5 bases and J gave up 2 bases, with 15 bases separating them. The CDR3 bases are TGTGCCAGCAGCCTCACCGCGGGGATTAACACTGAAGCTTTCTTT. This codes for CASSLTAGINTEAFF.

The CDR3 spells CASSVDSGVQANTEAFF. CDR3 coding DNA: TGTGCCAGCAGCGTAGATTCGGGGGTTCAAGCGAACACTGAAGCTTTCTTT. The chain couples TRBV9 to TRBJ1-1, with a weak D call TRBD1 (5 bases). The V end lost 0 bases, the J end lost 1 base, and 16 bases lay between the germline ends. Per the germline V gene, CDR1 is SGDLS and CDR2 is YYNGEE. The CDR3 is made up of 17 amino acids.

This clone was picked up one time. The V call is TRBV6-1, the J call TRBJ2-7, with D unclear. The ends were cut back, 1 base at V and 7 bases at J, with 8 bases in the middle. The CDR3 has 12 residues. CDR1 is MNHNS and CDR2 is SASEGT in the germline V gene. The CDR3 is CASSEGVGEQYF. The CDR3 DNA reads TGTGCCAGCAGTGAAGGGGTCGGAGAGCAGTACTTC.

The CDR3, as DNA: TGTGCCAGCAGTTACACGCCTCACTCCTCCGGGACAGCAAATGAAAAACTGTTTTTT. This codes for CASSYTPHSSGTANEKLFF. The V and J genes are TRBV6-2 or TRBV6-3 and TRBJ1-4; 7 bases are a match to TRBD1. The CDR3 sequence is 19 residues long. The V segment lost 2 bases and the J segment 5 bases; nucleotides outside the gene matches: 17. Looked up from germline, CDR1 is MNHEY and CDR2 is SVGEGT.

This clone was detected a few times. The V and J genes are TRBV2 and TRBJ2-2; TRBD1 matches at 7 bases. The CDR3 is made up of 18 amino acids. The trim removed 4 bases at V and 7 bases at J, leaving 18 bases unmatched. Germline V gives CDR1 SNHLY, CDR2 FYNNEI. The DNA of the CDR3 is TGTGCCAGCAGTGCTACTCGGACAGGCCCTGGGGCAGGCGGGGAGCTGTTTTTT. Its translation is CASSATRTGPGAGGELFF. Full variable domain (outside the CDR3, taken from reference TRBV2 and TRBJ2-2): EPEVTQTPSHQVTQMGQEVILRCVPISNHLYFYWYRQILGQKVEFLVSFYNNEISEKSEIFDDQFSVERPDGSNFTLKIRSTKLEDSAMYFCASSATRTGPGAGGELFFGEGSRLTVL.

The J gene is TRBJ2-1, the V gene TRBV7-9, with D possibly being TRBD1 or TRBD2 (5 bases each). CDR3 length equals 16 residues. From germline, CDR1 is SEHNR and CDR2 FQNEAQ (reference sequence). The ends were cut back, 2 bases at V and 2 bases at J, with 13 bases in the middle. In nucleotides, the CDR3 is TGTGCCAGCAGCTTACCGGGGACGCACCCCTACAATGAGCAGTTCTTC. This translates into CASSLPGTHPYNEQFF.

V gene TRBV5-1 combines with J gene TRBJ2-5, with D perhaps given as TRBD1 or TRBD2 (5 bases each). V was clipped by 7 bases and J by 2 bases, with 18 bases between them. CDR1 is SGHRS and CDR2 is YFSETQ in the germline V gene. CDR3 length: 15 residues. DNA of the CDR3: TGCGCCAGCCAACGATCGGGGCAGGAACAAGAGACCCAGTACTTC. Amino acids: CASQRSGQEQETQYF. Using reference TRBV5-1 and TRBJ2-5 for the parts outside the CDR3, the full variable domain is KAGVTQTPRYLIKTRGQQVTLSCSPISGHRSVSWYQQTPGQGLQFLFEYFSETQRNKGNFPGRFSGRQFSNSRSEMNVSTLELGDSALYLCASQRSGQEQETQYFGPGTRLLVL.

The rearrangement uses TRBV24-1 and TRBJ1-3, with D perhaps TRBD1 (6 bases). V gave up 7 bases and J gave up 0 bases, with 15 bases separating them. This CDR3 has 16 amino acids. In germline, CDR1 is KGHDR, CDR2 SFDVKD. This CDR3 reads CATSTGQTFSGNTIYF. DNA of the CDR3: TGTGCCACCAGCACGGGACAAACCTTCTCTGGAAACACCATATATTTT.

CDR3 residues: CASSERTRYYEQYF. The DNA for the CDR3 is TGTGCCAGCAGCGAACGGACCAGATATTACGAGCAGTACTTC. This chain uses TRBV7-2 with TRBJ2-7; D call uncertain. The CDR3 loop spans 14 amino acids. The V gene lost 5 bases and the J gene lost 4 bases, with 15 bases spanning the gap. CDR1 is SGHTA and CDR2 is FQGNSA in the germline V gene.

This clone was observed a handful of times. V gene TRBV3-1 (or the pseudogene TRBV3-2) combines with J gene TRBJ1-2; 7 nucleotides line up with TRBD1. The CDR3 sequence is 18 residues long. The junction had 16 bases not matched to a gene; V was cut back by 1 base and J by 5 bases. Germline CDR1 reads LGHDT; CDR2 reads YNNKEL (reference sequence). CDR3 bases: TGTGCCAGCAGCCAAGGGGGGTTTACGACAGGGAAGGGATATGGCTACACCTTC. Protein product: CASSQGGFTTGKGYGYTF.

The rearrangement links TRBV27 to TRBJ1-6; the D is unclear. The CDR3 covers 14 residues. Trimming left V 6 bases short and J 9 bases short, with 15 bases between. CDR1 MNHEY and CDR2 SMNVEV come from the germline V gene (reference sequence). The CDR3 DNA reads TGTGCCAGCAGCAAGAGTCTGTCCGGTTCACCCCTCCACTTT. It yields the protein CASSKSLSGSPLHF.

This clone is medium-sized. The chain combines TRBV4-1 with TRBJ2-7; D possibly corresponds to TRBD1 (6 bases). V lost 4 bases, J lost 3 bases, and 13 bases lay in between. CDR3 length: 14 residues. The germline gives CDR1 MGHRA, CDR2 YSYEKL. CDR3 DNA sequence: TGCGCCAGCAGCCCCCCAGGGGCGGGCTACGAGCAGTACTTC. This translates into CASSPPGAGYEQYF.

The chain combines TRBV2 with TRBJ1-1; D not resolved. Trimming stripped 0 bases from V and 5 bases from J, with 4 bases between. Germline CDR1 reads SNHLY; CDR2 reads FYNNEI. The CDR3 is 12 amino acids. The CDR3: CASSEALTEAFF. CDR3 bases: TGTGCCAGCAGTGAAGCGCTTACTGAAGCTTTCTTT.

The genes are TRBV11-2 and TRBJ1-2, with D unresolved. V was pared by 5 bases and J by 5 bases, with 9 bases between. This CDR3 is built from 12 residues. CDR1 and CDR2 from the germline V gene are SGHAT and FQNNGV. The CDR3 region has the DNA TGTGCCAGCAGCACGAGACTTTATGGCTACACCTTC. Its translation: CASSTRLYGYTF.

This clone was recorded once. CDR3: CASSSPGEPIHEQYF. As DNA, the CDR3 is TGTGCCAGCAGTTCCCCGGGCGAACCGATCCACGAGCAGTACTTC. The chain couples TRBV27 to TRBJ2-7; D unresolved. CDR3 length equals 15 residues. The V gene lost 4 bases and the J gene lost 5 bases, with 18 bases spanning the gap. From germline, CDR1 is MNHEY and CDR2 SMNVEV (reference sequence).

This chain links TRBV5-4 with TRBJ2-2; either TRBD1 or TRBD2 may fit D (5 bases each). Trimming removed 4 bases from V and 0 bases from J, with 13 bases in between. This CDR3 contains 16 residues. Germline lookup yields CDR1 SGHNT and CDR2 YYREEE (reference sequence). The CDR3 protein is CASSPLGTTNTGELFF. CDR3 DNA sequence: TGTGCCAGCAGCCCATTAGGGACCACGAACACCGGGGAGCTGTTTTTT.

The rearrangement joins TRBV6-4 to TRBJ1-2; 7 bases are shared with TRBD1. There are 14 residues in the CDR3. In germline, CDR1 is MRHNA, CDR2 SNTAGT. V lost 0 bases and J lost 8; bases outside the gene matches: 6. CDR3 amino acids: CASSDSAEGQGYTF. In DNA, the CDR3 is TGTGCCAGCAGTGACTCGGCGGAGGGACAGGGCTACACCTTC.

This chain links TRBV11-3 with TRBJ2-1; TRBD2 agrees at 10 bases. Trimming at V came to 3 bases and at J to 8 bases, leaving 10 bases not matched to a gene. The CDR3 covers 16 residues. CDR1 and CDR2 from the germline V gene are SGHNT and YENEEA. The CDR3 spells CASSFQRGGRGDEQFF. The CDR3 DNA sequence: TGTGCCAGCAGCTTCCAGCGGGGGGGCCGTGGCGATGAGCAGTTCTTC. The full variable domain, with the rest looked up from reference TRBV11-3 and TRBJ2-1, is EAGVVQSPRYKIIEKKQPVAFWCNPISGHNTLYWYLQNLGQGPELLIRYENEEAVDDSQLPKDRFSAERLKGVDSTLKIQPAELGDSAVYLCASSFQRGGRGDEQFFGPGTRLTVL.